This entry lists 4 T cell receptor beta chains sequenced from one sample in a study of T cells in Graves' hyperthyroidism and ophthalmopathy. Amplified TCR beta CDR3 regions derived from RNA transcripts. Initially, a first-round RT-PCR of the TCR CDR3 employed the HTBI primer set. TCRdb called the multiplex PCR reads again in MiXCR, with one record for every CDR3 protein. The data show fewer than 900,000 distinct CDR3 sequences, with roughly a sixth seen just once and over 15% held by the top ten. The sample comprised blood. These receptors came from a woman aged 50 to 60 with Graves' hyperthyroidism that later progressed to Graves' ophthalmopathy.

The chain combines TRBV5-8 with TRBJ2-5; 9 nucleotides line up with TRBD1. The V gene's germline CDR1 is SGHTS and CDR2 YDEGEE. V shed 4 bases, J shed 3 bases, and the junction held 7 bases outside the gene matches. The length of the CDR3 is 15 residues. CDR3: CASSRGQGSKETQYF. DNA for the CDR3: TGTGCCAGCAGCAGGGGACAGGGAAGCAAAGAGACCCAGTACTTC.

This chain joins TRBV5-6 and TRBJ2-3; 16 bases line up with TRBD2. Per the germline V gene, CDR1 is SGHDT and CDR2 is YYEEEE. J was trimmed by 4 bases and V by 4 bases; bases with no gene match: 9. The CDR3 is 18 residues long. The CDR3 loop is CASSPGLAGGPVADTQYF. CDR3 DNA: TGTGCCAGCAGCCCGGGACTAGCGGGGGGGCCTGTTGCAGATACGCAGTATTTT.

This clonotype was recorded at least ten times. V and J are TRBV27 and TRBJ1-2, with 7 bases that match TRBD1. The CDR3 sequence is 13 residues long. Per germline, CDR1 MNHEY and CDR2 SMNVEV (reference sequence). J gave up 2 bases and V 4 bases, and 1 base lay outside the gene matches. In DNA, the CDR3 is TGTGCCAGCAGTTGGGACAGCAACTATGGCTACACCTTC. Translated: CASSWDSNYGYTF.

This clonotype was recorded at least ten times. The V and J genes are TRBV30 and TRBJ2-1; D call uncertain. The CDR3 sequence is 13 residues long. Trimming stripped 1 base from V and 2 bases from J, with 6 bases between. CDR1 GTSNPN and CDR2 SVGIG come from the germline V gene (reference sequence). The CDR3 region is CAWSALTYNEQFF. Here the CDR3 DNA reads TGTGCCTGGAGTGCGCTAACCTACAATGAGCAGTTCTTC.